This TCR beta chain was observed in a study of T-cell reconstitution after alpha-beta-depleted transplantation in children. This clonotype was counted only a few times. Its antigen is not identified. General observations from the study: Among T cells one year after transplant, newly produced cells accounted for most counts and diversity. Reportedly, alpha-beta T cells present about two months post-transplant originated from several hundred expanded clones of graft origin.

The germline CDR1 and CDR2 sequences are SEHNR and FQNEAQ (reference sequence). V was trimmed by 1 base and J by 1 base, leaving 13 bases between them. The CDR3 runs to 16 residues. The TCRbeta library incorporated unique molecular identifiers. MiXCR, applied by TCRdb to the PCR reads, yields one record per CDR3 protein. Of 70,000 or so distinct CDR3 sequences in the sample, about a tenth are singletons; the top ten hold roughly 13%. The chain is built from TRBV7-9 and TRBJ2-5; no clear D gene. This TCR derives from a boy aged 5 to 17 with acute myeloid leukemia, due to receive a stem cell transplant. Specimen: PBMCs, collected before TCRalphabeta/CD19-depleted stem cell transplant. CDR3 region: CASSLGWRALQETQYF. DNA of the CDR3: TGTGCCAGCAGCTTAGGATGGAGAGCGCTCCAAGAGACCCAGTACTTC.